Shown below are 23 T cell receptor beta chains from a single sample sequenced in a study of T cell responses to AZD1222 COVID-19 vaccine. Here immunoSEQ multiplex PCR was the method, and the copy in TCRdb shows in-frame clones only, minus some. The sample shows roughly 180,000 clones, around 90% of them seen only once. The source was peripheral blood, collected on day 0 of AZD1222 vaccination. Every receptor here comes from an adult in good health.

V gene TRBV19 combines with J gene TRBJ1-5, with 7 bases aligning to TRBD1. This CDR3 is built from 12 residues. V was pared by 10 bases and J by 7 bases, with 7 bases of the junction left unmatched. Germline lookup yields CDR1 LNHDA and CDR2 SQIVND (reference sequence). CDR3 in DNA: TGTGCCACCCGAGGAGGGGGCCAGCCCCAGCATTTT. The encoded protein is CATRGGGQPQHF.

The genes are TRBV20-1 and TRBJ1-1, with D possibly being TRBD1 (6 bases). From germline, CDR1 is DFQATT and CDR2 SNEGSKA (reference sequence). The CDR3 is made up of 11 amino acids. V was trimmed by 0 bases and J by 9 bases, leaving 8 bases between them. The CDR3 sequence is CSARETGQAFF. The CDR3 region has the DNA TGCAGTGCTAGAGAGACAGGACAAGCTTTCTTT.

In nucleotides, the CDR3 is TGTGCCAGCAGCCCGGACAGGGGGGCCTACAATGAGCAGTTCTTC. It encodes CASSPDRGAYNEQFF. J is TRBJ2-1 and V is TRBV11-2; TRBD1 matches 10 bases. Germline assignment: CDR1 SGHAT and CDR2 FQNNGV. The V gene end was trimmed by 5 bases and the J gene end by 2 bases; junction bases not matched to a gene: 3. The CDR3 runs 15 residues.

This sequence joins TRBV28 and TRBJ1-1; tentative D call: TRBD1 (6 bases). The CDR3 length is 13 residues. Deletions cut 4 bases from V and 4 bases from J, with 10 bases between. From germline, CDR1 is MDHEN and CDR2 SYDVKM. This CDR3 is CASSWGAVTEAFF. The CDR3 nucleotides are TGTGCCAGCAGTTGGGGGGCTGTCACTGAAGCTTTCTTT.

The chain joins TRBV24-1 to TRBJ2-2; TRBD2 aligns across 8 bases. Germline loops: CDR1 KGHDR, CDR2 SFDVKD. The ends lost 3 bases at V and 5 bases at J; junction bases unmatched: 7. CDR3 size: 16 residues. The CDR3 protein is CATSDPAREGTGELFF. The CDR3 nucleotides are TGTGCCACCAGTGATCCCGCCCGGGAGGGAACCGGGGAGCTGTTTTTT.

The genes are TRBV7-2 and TRBJ1-1, with D hard to call. V lost 6 bases, J lost 1 base, and 12 bases lay in between. Germline CDR1 is SGHTA and CDR2 is FQGNSA. The CDR3 spans 14 residues. CDR3 coding DNA: TGTGCCAGCAGTGTCCAAGGAGGGAACACTGAAGCTTTCTTT. Residues: CASSVQGGNTEAFF.

The rearrangement uses TRBV5-1 and TRBJ2-1, with 9 nucleotides matching TRBD1. After removal of 4 bases from V and 1 base from J, the junction contained 6 bases not matched to a gene. From germline, CDR1 is SGHRS and CDR2 YFSETQ. The CDR3 runs 16 residues. CDR3 sequence reads: CASSRTGERSYNEQFF. The DNA of the CDR3 is TGCGCCAGCAGCCGGACAGGGGAGCGGTCCTACAATGAGCAGTTCTTC.

The chain couples TRBV9 to TRBJ1-2; D ambiguous. The length of the CDR3 is 15 residues. CDR1 is SGDLS and CDR2 is YYNGEE in the germline V gene. V was clipped by 0 bases and J by 1 base, with 10 bases between them. CDR3 DNA sequence: TGTGCCAGCAGCGTAGATGGCGGCCATAACTATGGCTACACCTTC. This translates into CASSVDGGHNYGYTF.

This clone has more than one count but fewer than ten. The same CDR3 can be traced to other DNA sequences in this sample. This chain connects TRBV6-5 to TRBJ1-5; TRBD1 matches at 10 bases. The CDR3 runs 14 residues. Germline-derived CDR1 and CDR2 are MNHEY and SVGAGI. V was clipped by 6 bases and J by 3 bases; unmatched bases: 2. The CDR3 DNA reads TGTGCCAGCAGGGGACAGGGGATCAATCAGCCCCAGCATTTT. The encoded protein is CASRGQGINQPQHF.

CDR3 bases: TGTGCCAGCAGACTAGGGATCTCCTACGAGCAGTACTTC. Residues: CASRLGISYEQYF. This sequence joins TRBV7-2 and TRBJ2-7, with a possible D match to TRBD2 (5 bases). Germline CDR1 is SGHTA and CDR2 is FQGNSA. The length of the CDR3 is 13 residues. Trimming pared 6 bases from V and 0 bases from J, leaving 9 bases between.

This clone was counted a single time. V and J are TRBV6-5 and TRBJ2-7; D uncertain. Trimming stripped 7 bases from V and 3 bases from J, with 16 bases between. Germline-derived CDR1 and CDR2 are MNHEY and SVGAGI. CDR3 length: 14 amino acids. CDR3 coding DNA: TGTGCCAGCACCCCACCGGGTAATTACTACGAGCAGTACTTC. Protein product: CASTPPGNYYEQYF.

The chain is built from TRBV5-4 and TRBJ2-5; D could derive from TRBD1 or TRBD2 (6 bases each). Germline CDR1 is SGHNT and CDR2 is YYREEE (reference sequence). V lost 4 bases and J 2 bases, leaving 12 bases between the germline ends. CDR3 size: 14 residues. In DNA form, the CDR3 reads TGTGCCAGCAGCAAGTGGGGGGCTCAAGAGACCCAGTACTTC. Its protein product is CASSKWGAQETQYF.

The chain recombines TRBV9 with TRBJ1-6, with D tentatively TRBD1 (6 bases). Per germline, CDR1 SGDLS and CDR2 YYNGEE. Trimming pared 0 bases from V and 7 bases from J, leaving 11 bases between. CDR3 length: 15 amino acids. The CDR3 bases are TGTGCCAGCAGCGTAGGGTGGGGGCAGAATTCACCCCTCCACTTT. Translation: CASSVGWGQNSPLHF.

V is TRBV19 and J is TRBJ2-7; D is ambiguous. V gave up 3 bases and J gave up 4 bases, with 13 bases separating them. The germline CDR1 and CDR2 sequences are LNHDA and SQIVND (reference sequence). The CDR3 runs 14 residues. The CDR3 is CASSIPGPGYEQYF. The CDR3 coding sequence is TGTGCCAGTAGTATTCCCGGCCCAGGATACGAGCAGTACTTC.

The gene calls are TRBV28 and TRBJ1-5; tentative D call: TRBD1 (5 bases). Germline lookup yields CDR1 MDHEN and CDR2 SYDVKM. CDR3 size: 15 residues. The V end was cut by 1 base, the J end by 2 bases, with 9 bases between. CDR3 region: CASSLSGQGNQPQHF. The CDR3 bases are TGTGCCAGCAGTTTATCAGGGCAGGGCAATCAGCCCCAGCATTTT. The entire variable domain, with the rest obtained from reference TRBV28 and TRBJ1-5, is as follows: DVKVTQSSRYLVKRTGEKVFLECVQDMDHENMFWYRQDPGLGLRLIYFSYDVKMKEKGDIPEGYSVSREKKERFSLILESASTNQTSMYLCASSLSGQGNQPQHFGDGTRLSIL.

This CDR3 is CASSASGETQYF. CDR3 DNA sequence: TGTGCCAGTAGTGCTAGCGGAGAGACCCAGTACTTC. The chain couples TRBV19 to TRBJ2-5, with 7 bases fitting TRBD2. V shed 5 bases, J shed 4 bases, and the junction held 1 base outside the gene matches. The CDR3 covers 12 residues. CDR1 is LNHDA and CDR2 is SQIVND in the germline V gene (reference sequence).

V is TRBV4-3 and J is TRBJ2-5; D is perhaps TRBD2 (6 bases). Germline V gene sequence: CDR1 LGHNA, CDR2 YSLEER. Trimming cost V 2 bases and J 4 bases, with 8 bases left between them. The CDR3 covers 13 residues. The CDR3 sequence: CASSQRRGETQYF. As DNA, the CDR3 is TGCGCCAGCAGCCAACGGAGGGGAGAGACCCAGTACTTC.

The chain employs TRBV29-1 and TRBJ2-1, with D unresolved. V lost 8 bases to trimming and J lost 6 bases, with 14 bases between them. Germline values: CDR1 SQVTM, CDR2 ANQGSEA. CDR3 length: 12 amino acids. The CDR3 loop reads CSIRALSNEQFF. The CDR3, as DNA: TGCAGCATCCGGGCCTTGTCCAATGAGCAGTTCTTC.

The chain combines TRBV5-4 with TRBJ2-3; 12 positions match TRBD1. Looked up from germline, CDR1 is SGHNT and CDR2 is YYREEE (reference sequence). J was trimmed by 4 bases and V by 3 bases; bases with no gene match: 3. CDR3 length: 15 residues. CDR3 bases: TGTGCCAGCAGCTGGGACAGGGGGCAGCCAGATACGCAGTATTTT. Its protein product is CASSWDRGQPDTQYF.

V usage is TRBV6-5 and J usage is TRBJ1-1, with TRBD1 as a possible D gene (5 bases). Germline V lookup: CDR1 MNHEY, CDR2 SVGAGI. Trimming took off 0 bases at V and 3 bases at J, with 11 bases between the two ends. The CDR3 loop spans 15 amino acids. In DNA, the CDR3 is TGTGCCAGCAGTTACTCCGGGGGAATCCACACTGAAGCTTTCTTT. Residues: CASSYSGGIHTEAFF.

Only one count was recorded for this clone. The V and J genes are TRBV19 and TRBJ2-3; 15 nucleotides align to TRBD2. This CDR3 contains 20 residues. From germline, CDR1 is LNHDA and CDR2 SQIVND (reference sequence). The J segment lost 3 bases and the V segment lost 0 bases, leaving 10 bases of the junction unmatched. DNA for the CDR3: TGTGCCAGTAGTATAGATCTAGGACTAGCGGGAGGGCCGCGAACAGATACGCAGTATTTT. It translates to CASSIDLGLAGGPRTDTQYF.

V and J are TRBV30 and TRBJ1-2; 8 nucleotides agree with TRBD1. CDR1 and CDR2 (germline): GTSNPN, SVGIG (reference sequence). The CDR3 sequence is 14 residues long. V shed 0 bases and J 8 bases; nucleotides not matched to a gene: 8. The CDR3 region is CAWSVLRDRQGYTF. CDR3 bases: TGTGCCTGGAGTGTACTCCGGGACAGGCAGGGCTACACCTTC.

The chain couples TRBV19 to TRBJ2-7; D perhaps matches TRBD2 (5 bases). The ends were cut back, 3 bases at V and 5 bases at J, with 17 bases in the middle. Germline loops: CDR1 LNHDA, CDR2 SQIVND (reference sequence). The length of the CDR3 is 15 residues. Here the CDR3 reads CASSIKGVGINEQYF. The CDR3 DNA follows: TGTGCCAGTAGTATCAAGGGAGTGGGGATCAACGAGCAGTACTTC.